This T cell receptor (beta chain) was sequenced in a study of blood T cell repertoires in COVID-19. Libraries were prepared by immunoSEQ multiplex PCR; TCRdb keeps only in-frame clonotypes and omits some of them. The sample holds around 140,000 clones, about nine tenths seen once. The V gene's germline CDR1 is KGHSH and CDR2 LQKENI. This CDR3 has 15 amino acids. The trim removed 6 bases at V and 2 bases at J, leaving 3 bases unmatched. The chain couples TRBV18 to TRBJ2-1; 11 positions agree with TRBD2. The sample consisted of peripheral blood. The receptor's source is a man over 45 with acute or convalescent COVID-19. DNA for the CDR3: TGTGCCAGCTCGCCGGGACTAGCGGCCTACAATGAGCAGTTCTTC. Its protein product is CASSPGLAAYNEQFF.